This T cell receptor beta chain was sequenced in a study of blood T cell repertoires in COVID-19 (TCRdb year 2020). With respect to the entire study: Samples covering the acute and convalescent phases of COVID-19 were provided by collaborators in the United States, Italy and Spain. The material from the prospective study consisted of cDNA or gDNA derived from T cells, B-cell-depleted T cells, or PBMCs. Deeply sampled blood TCRbeta repertoires from subjects exposed to, actively infected with, or recovered from COVID-19 were included in the dataset. The repertoires were released in a freely available public database meant as a resource for research on the immune response to SARS-CoV-2. Samples were obtained from the ongoing ImmuneRACE study (first 160 participants) and from 950 to 1,500 subjects provided by 6 global collaborators. A de-identified subject ID, COVID-19 status, age in years and sex were almost always included in the sample metadata. Where available, HLA class I and class II types were obtained from metadata supplied by the sample provider rather than from assay-based typing.

Each collaborating institution followed its own protocols to collect whole blood in K2EDTA tubes. Collaborator samples were shipped for TCRbeta analysis as frozen whole blood, isolated PBMCs, or DNA extracted from either sample type. From cysteine to phenylalanine, the CDR3 is 13 amino acids long. The sequence is cut down to CDR3 DNA, 39 bases in frame from base 1. From the germline V gene, CDR1 is SGHRS and CDR2 is YFSETQ. V is shortened by 5 bases, J by 8 bases, and the region joining them spans 13 bases. The immunoSEQ Assay, a bias-controlled multiplex PCR, was used to amplify TCRbeta CDR3 regions from genomic DNA. From the authors' description of their analysis: The number of nucleated cells in each sample was estimated from the amplification of reference gene primers within the assay. To quantify the absolute abundance of each unique TCRbeta CDR3 rearrangement, sequence reads were collapsed and filtered. For each sample, productive Simpson clonality was calculated as the square root of Simpson's diversity index over productive rearrangements. The immuneACCESS repertoire file appears here via TCRdb, limited to in-frame rearrangements. These files lack a portion of the clones; in checked studies, under half of the deficit traces to unresolved V genes, and the cause of the others is not known. The DNA was the basis for D and trimming; V, J and clone size are from that table. The sample contains roughly 160,000 clones, around 82% of them found a single time. About 10% of the sample belongs to the ten largest clones.

The research as a whole found: The quantity of clinical and demographic metadata differed by source and by participant and was supplied without curation.

Details on this clone: Its antigen remains unidentified. Base quality data are lacking; no much larger clone is found one base away.

Sequenced material: peripheral blood. This chain is built from TRBV5-1 and TRBJ1-4; a weak D assignment points to TRBD1 (6 bases agree). The clonotype was recovered from an elderly woman with active or convalescent COVID-19. The sequenced DNA is TGCGCCAGCAGTACAGGGTGGGGCGAAAAACTGTTTTTT. This gives the protein CASSTGWGEKLFF.